Listed below are T cell receptor beta chains from one sample, sequenced in a study of identical twins. TCRdb reanalysed the 5' RACE reads using MiXCR and keeps one entry per CDR3 protein. The sample consists of 140,000 to 150,000 distinct CDR3 sequences, roughly 3.5% of them appearing once. The sample taken for sequencing was memory T cells sorted from blood. The receptors shown here come from a man in his late teens or twenties in good health. Both conserved end residues are part of each CDR3. The D gene is left open where the match is weak. Rows may omit the clone size; those that give it use once, few, many or a size class.

d_call clone_size j_call v_call cdr3_nt cdr3_aa
TRBD2 many TRBJ2-3 TRBV5-1 TGCGCCAGCAGCTTGGCTCCTGGGAGGGCAGATACGCAGTATTTT CASSLAPGRADTQYF
TRBD2 many TRBJ2-1 TRBV5-5 TGTGCCAGCAGCTTGGTTGGGACTAGCGGGAGGGTCTACAATGAGCAGTTCTTC CASSLVGTSGRVYNEQFF
. many TRBJ2-5 TRBV6-1 TGTGCCGCAATCCCGCAGAATCAAGAGACCCAGTACTTC CAAIPQNQETQYF
. many TRBJ2-1 TRBV2 TGTGCCAGCAGTGAGGGGCTGAACAATGAGCAGTTCTTC CASSEGLNNEQFF
. many TRBJ2-7 TRBV12-3/TRBV12-4 TGTGCCAGCAGTCAACAGGGCCTCATCTCCTACGAGCAGTACTTC CASSQQGLISYEQYF
. many TRBJ2-1 TRBV5-5 TGTGCCAGCAGCTGGGGCCTCAATGAGCAGTTCTTC CASSWGLNEQFF
TRBD2 few TRBJ2-3 TRBV20-1 TGCAGTGCCAACGGACTAGCGGGAGCAATGAGGGAAGATACGCAGTATTTT CSANGLAGAMREDTQYF
. . TRBJ2-7 TRBV7-8 TGTGCCAGCAGCTTAGCGGGACACTATGGGGAGCAGTACTTC CASSLAGHYGEQYF
TRBD1 many TRBJ2-5 TRBV5-6 TGTGCCAGCAGCCTCGAGAAGACAGGGCGGAGAGGGGCCCAGTACTTC CASSLEKTGRRGAQYF
. many TRBJ2-3 TRBV12-3/TRBV12-4 TGTGCCAGCAGTTTCTCGAGAGATACGCAGTATTTT CASSFSRDTQYF
TRBD1 many TRBJ2-1 TRBV27 TGTGCCAGCAGGACAGGGGCGGTCAATGAGCAGTTCTTC CASRTGAVNEQFF
. many TRBJ1-1 TRBV30 TGTGCCTGGGATCCGGGGATGAACACTGAAGCTTTCTTT CAWDPGMNTEAFF
. many TRBJ2-3 TRBV13 TGTGCCAGCAGCTTCCGGGACACCCGCACAGATACGCAGTATTTT CASSFRDTRTDTQYF
. many TRBJ2-2 TRBV11-1 TGTGCCAGCAGCTCTGGAGTCCGGGAGCTGTTTTTT CASSSGVRELFF
. many TRBJ2-7 TRBV12-3/TRBV12-4 TGTGCCAGCAGTAGGGACATCTACGAGCAGTACTTC CASSRDIYEQYF
TRBD2 many TRBJ2-7 TRBV5-1 TGCGCCAGCAGCTTGAGGACTAGCGGGAGGGCCGTAGTAGACGACGAGCAGTACTTC CASSLRTSGRAVVDDEQYF
. many TRBJ2-4 TRBV7-9 TGTGCCAGCAGCTTAACAGGTGCCAAAAACATTCAGTACTTC CASSLTGAKNIQYF
. many TRBJ2-3 TRBV20-1 TGCAGTGCTAGAATCCTTTGGCAGGACGGGACTCACACAGATACGCAGTATTTT CSARILWQDGTHTDTQYF
TRBD2 many TRBJ2-3 TRBV7-8 TGTGCCAGCAGCTTAAGAGCGGGAGTGAGCACAGATACGCAGTATTTT CASSLRAGVSTDTQYF
. many TRBJ2-1 TRBV20-1 TGCAGTGCTGGGGGTAGCGACAATGAGCAGTTCTTC CSAGGSDNEQFF